One T cell receptor (beta chain) is described in this entry. No antigen is known for it. The ends lost 4 bases at V and 10 bases at J; junction bases unmatched: 10. The CDR3 consists of 15 residues. Germline CDR1 and CDR2: MDHEN and SYDVKM. Amplification used 60 Vbeta primers and 13 Jbeta primers. Produced via immunoSEQ multiplex PCR; TCRdb's table is partial and in-frame only. The sample has 150,000 or so clones; 70% are singletons. The sample is drawn from a study of cytomegalovirus exposure and HLA in healthy donors. The study, taken as a whole, reports: CMV antigen specificity of a few CMV-associated chains was confirmed in vitro. According to a later analysis, most TCR beta chains associated with CMV appeared HLA-restricted. Using the classifier, cytomegalovirus status was reportedly diagnosed with high specificity and sensitivity. Available immune exposure information was restricted to CMV serostatus only.

This sequence originates from an older woman in good health and CMV-seropositive. This chain joins TRBV28 and TRBJ2-1; the match to TRBD2 covers 10 bases. The sequenced material came from PBMCs. Here the CDR3 DNA reads TGTGCCAGCAGTTGGACTAGCGGCCTCCGAGAGGAGCAGTTCTTC. It encodes CASSWTSGLREEQFF.